This T cell receptor (beta chain) appears in the sequencing data of a study of identical twins. Study results and caveats: Invariant MAIT and iNKT cells are populations that could partly confound zero-insertion analyses.

cDNA carried unique molecular identifiers, and a universal primer site was added by template switching. Via MiXCR, TCRdb re-called the 5' RACE reads, giving one row per CDR3 protein. This table holds about 720,000 distinct CDR3 sequences, roughly 18% found once. This clonotype showed up just a few times. Its antigen is undetermined. Trimming left V 0 bases short and J 10 bases short, with 5 bases between. Per the germline V gene, CDR1 is MGHRA and CDR2 is YSYEKL. This CDR3 has 11 amino acids. The sample was also reused in another study, on T cells expressing NK-cell markers. This second report adds: Questions lingered over whether expanded NKG2C+ T cell clones were HCMV-specific.

The rearrangement joins TRBV4-1 to TRBJ2-3; D uncertain. This TCR was sampled from a woman aged 18-30 years in good health. The source material was PBMCs. The CDR3 sequence: CASSQDGAQYF. The DNA of the CDR3 is TGCGCCAGCAGCCAAGACGGCGCGCAGTATTTT.